One sample yielded the 9 T cell receptor beta chains listed below, sequenced in a study of HIV-infected patients and healthy controls. Reverse transcription used 450 to 500 ng RNA and constant-region primers for alpha and beta. Separate chain-specific third strand synthesis with multiplexing indices produced the alpha and beta libraries. Using its own MiXCR run on the 5' RACE reads, TCRdb lists one record per CDR3 protein. Counted here are thousands of distinct CDR3 sequences, about 8.7% occurring once; the ten biggest clones make up roughly 21%. The repertoire came from unfractionated whole blood and reflected all unsorted peripheral T cells. The specimen comprised blood, sampled before antiretroviral therapy. The receptors here all came from an adult with HIV infection.

This clonotype was seen a handful of times. This chain links TRBV7-9 with TRBJ1-4, with D unresolved. This CDR3 has 13 amino acids. V lost 11 bases to trimming and J lost 2 bases, with 12 bases between them. Per germline, CDR1 SEHNR and CDR2 FQNEAQ (reference sequence). The CDR3, as DNA: TGTGCCGCGAGAAAGGATACTAATGAAAAACTGTTTTTT. It encodes CAARKDTNEKLFF.

This clonotype was observed at least ten times. This chain links TRBV20-1 with TRBJ1-1; 10 bases are a match to TRBD1. Germline assignment: CDR1 DFQATT and CDR2 SNEGSKA (reference sequence). J lost 3 bases, V lost 3 bases, and 10 bases had no gene match. The CDR3 length is 16 residues. CDR3 coding DNA: TGCAGTGCTAGCTCGACAGGGGGCCTTCTGGACACTGAAGCTTTCTTT. Translating it yields CSASSTGGLLDTEAFF.

This clonotype was detected ten times or more. This rearrangement joins TRBV7-3 to TRBJ2-2, with 13 bases that match TRBD2. Per the germline V gene, CDR1 is SGHTA and CDR2 is FQGTGA. The CDR3 is made up of 15 amino acids. Trimming cost V 6 bases and J 6 bases; bases outside gene matches: 4. Written as DNA, the CDR3 is TGTGCCAGCAGTCAAGGACTAGCGGGAGCCGGGGAGCTGTTTTTT. This translates into CASSQGLAGAGELFF.

This clonotype was recorded at least ten times. This chain joins TRBV5-1 and TRBJ1-5, with D possibly being TRBD1 (6 bases). The ends were cut back, 4 bases at V and 2 bases at J, with 13 bases in the middle. The germline CDR1 and CDR2 sequences are SGHRS and YFSETQ. The CDR3 extends over 15 amino acids. This CDR3 is CASSLHGGGNQPQHF. The CDR3 bases are TGCGCCAGCAGCCTACATGGGGGCGGCAATCAGCCCCAGCATTTT.

In its sample, this clonotype was seen many times. With a much larger clone just one base away, this may be a read error. The chain is built from TRBV15 and TRBJ2-7, with TRBD1 identical over 7 bases. With 0 bases clipped from V and 7 bases from J, the junction kept 6 bases outside the gene matches. The CDR3 is 14 amino acids. Germline CDR1 LNHNV, CDR2 YYDKDF (reference sequence). CDR3 sequence: CATSRDVAGGEQYV. The CDR3 DNA is TGTGCCACCAGCAGAGATGTAGCAGGGGGTGAGCAGTACGTC.

This clonotype rates as medium-sized. The chain combines TRBV7-2 with TRBJ2-4; 9 bases are a match to TRBD2. CDR1 is SGHTA, CDR2 FQGNSA, per germline. CDR3 length: 16 residues. The junction had 10 bases not matched to a gene; V was cut back by 2 bases and J by 8 bases. CDR3 sequence (DNA): TGTGCCAGCAGCTTAATGGTGACTAGCGGTTTAGACATTCAGTACTTC. Amino acid sequence: CASSLMVTSGLDIQYF.

J is TRBJ2-1 and V is TRBV9, with D perhaps matching TRBD1 or TRBD2 (6 bases each). V was cut by 0 bases and J by 7 bases, with 14 bases left in between. This CDR3 has 15 residues. CDR1 and CDR2 from the germline V gene are SGDLS and YYNGEE. The DNA of the CDR3 is TGTGCCAGCAGCGTAGAGGGTAGGGGGGTTAATGAGCAGTTCTTC. Its translation: CASSVEGRGVNEQFF.

This clonotype was recorded once. With a much larger clone just one base away, this may be a read error. V gene TRBV2 combines with J gene TRBJ2-2, with D perhaps TRBD1 (5 bases). CDR3 length: 14 residues. Trimming took 6 bases from V and 6 from J, leaving 14 bases between them. Germline V CDR1 and CDR2: SNHLY, FYNNEI. The CDR3 DNA is TGTGCCAGCAGATGGACATGGAGCGCCGGGGAGCTGTTTTTT. Its translation: CASRWTWSAGELFF.

Within the sample, this clonotype is medium-sized (0.01 to 0.1%). The rearrangement links TRBV7-8 to TRBJ2-7; no clear D gene. Germline loops: CDR1 SGHVS, CDR2 FQNEAQ. The ends were cut back, 6 bases at V and 1 base at J, with 16 bases in the middle. The CDR3 runs 15 residues. Here the CDR3 reads CASRSHRDPSYEQYF. The CDR3 nucleotides read TGTGCCAGCAGGTCACACAGAGATCCATCCTACGAGCAGTACTTC.